This paragraph covers one T cell receptor (beta chain) sequence. This clonotype appeared a few times. The antigen it recognizes is unknown. Base qualities are not at hand, and no much larger clone is one base apart. Ficoll-Paque density gradient centrifugation was the method used to isolate PBMCs. The data derive from a study of T-cell memory formation after mild COVID-19 (dated by TCRdb to about 2021). Context from the whole study: TCR sequence clusters from the two donors were found to be largely donor specific. In a couple of donors, T-cell clones that expanded and contracted after mild COVID-19 were tracked by sequencing TCRalpha and TCRbeta repertoires over time. The cohort comprised two young, previously healthy adult volunteers, one female and one male.

Sequencing instrument: Illumina NovaSeq 6000. TCRalpha and TCRbeta cDNA libraries were built by 5'RACE with constant-segment primers, adding sample barcodes and unique molecular identifiers. RNA was extracted from every sample with Trizol reagent. Library amplification was performed in two PCR steps, and a second sample barcode and Illumina TruSeq adapters were introduced in the second step. The libraries were sequenced on an Illumina NovaSeq using 2 x 150 bp paired-end reads. The study's processing was this. With migec v1.2.7, reads were demultiplexed and then collapsed into UMI-guided consensus sequences. Using mixcr v2.1.11, UMI consensuses were aligned to TRA and TRB V and J templates and then assembled into clonotypes. Clonotypes were classified as expanded or contracted when called significant by both edgeR and NoisET, with noise models trained on biological replicates. For edgeR calls, the thresholds were a false discovery rate-adjusted p below 0.01 and a log2 fold-change of 1. As an exploratory analysis of dynamics, PCA with hierarchical clustering was applied to max-normalized trajectories of the 1000 most abundant clonotypes. Separately sequenced CD4+ and CD8+ repertoires were used to assign a CD4 or CD8 phenotype to each responding clone. TCRdb redid the processing of the public reads, applying fastp at Q25 and MiXCR, and retained in-frame beta chains. Entries that share a CDR3 protein sequence are merged under the most common genes and DNA. These V and J calls originate from TCRdb's pipeline instead of the authors' own analysis. The sample has under 300,000 distinct CDR3 sequences on record, roughly 8.2% of them singletons. The ten largest clonotypes hold under 25% of the sample.

Broad study findings and their caveats: Whether the second-wave clones peaking on day 37 were SARS-CoV-2 specific was not confirmed. Some responding clones were detected in pre-infection memory, suggesting pre-existing cross-reactive memory T cells joined the SARS-CoV-2 response. The study covered only two mild cases, and larger cohorts including severe cases with pre-infection samples were considered necessary. Contracting CD4+ clones were located mainly in the CM and EM memory subsets, whereas CD8+ clones were found to be enriched in EMRA. Balanced CD4/CD8 phenotypes were observed for clones contracting from day 15 to 85, whereas a bias towards CD4+ was observed for a second wave of clones expanding from day 15 to 37.

The germline V gene (reference sequence) specifies DFQATT as CDR1 and SNEGSKA as CDR2. V is reduced by 7 bases and J by 3 bases, leaving a spacing of 16 bases between them. The CDR3 measures 13 amino acids from cysteine to phenylalanine. Just CDR3 DNA is preserved here, 39 bases in frame from base 1. The chain employs TRBV20-1 and TRBJ2-7; the D gene assignment is perhaps TRBD1 or TRBD2, with each matching 5 bases. The sequence was obtained from a man between 18 and 35 years old who had mild COVID-19 (a few samples of this study predate the infection). The sample titles of this study are shuffled in the database, so cell type and time point are left out; the donor was told from shared clones. The material sequenced was PBMCs or a T cell subset sorted from them (not recorded which). CDR3 region: CSVRRGFYYEQYF. Here is the DNA: TGCAGTGTCCGACGGGGCTTTTACTACGAGCAGTACTTC.